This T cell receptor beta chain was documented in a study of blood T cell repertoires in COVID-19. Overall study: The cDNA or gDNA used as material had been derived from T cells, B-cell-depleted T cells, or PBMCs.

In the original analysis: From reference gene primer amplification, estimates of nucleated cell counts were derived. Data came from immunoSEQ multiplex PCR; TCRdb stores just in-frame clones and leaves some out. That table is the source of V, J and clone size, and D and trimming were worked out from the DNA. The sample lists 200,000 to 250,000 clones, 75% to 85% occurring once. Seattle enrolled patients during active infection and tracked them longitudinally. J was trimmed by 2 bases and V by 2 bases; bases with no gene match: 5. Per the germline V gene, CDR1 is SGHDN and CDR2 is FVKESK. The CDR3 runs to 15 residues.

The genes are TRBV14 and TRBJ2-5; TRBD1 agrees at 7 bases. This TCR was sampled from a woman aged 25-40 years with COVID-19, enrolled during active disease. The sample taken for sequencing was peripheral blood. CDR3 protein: CASSQMGTAQETQYF. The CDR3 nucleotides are TGTGCCAGCAGCCAAATGGGGACAGCTCAAGAGACCCAGTACTTC.